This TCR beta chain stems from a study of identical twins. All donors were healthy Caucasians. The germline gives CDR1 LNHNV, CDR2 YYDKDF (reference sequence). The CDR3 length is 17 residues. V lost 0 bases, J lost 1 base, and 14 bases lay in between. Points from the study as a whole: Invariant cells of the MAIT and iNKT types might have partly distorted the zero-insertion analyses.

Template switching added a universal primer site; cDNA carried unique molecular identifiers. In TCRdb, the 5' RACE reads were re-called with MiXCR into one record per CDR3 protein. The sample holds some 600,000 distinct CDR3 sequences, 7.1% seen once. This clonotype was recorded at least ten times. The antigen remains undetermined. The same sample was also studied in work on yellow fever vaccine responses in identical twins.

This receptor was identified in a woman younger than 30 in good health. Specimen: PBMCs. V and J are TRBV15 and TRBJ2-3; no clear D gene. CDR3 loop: CATSRDLGRYGTDTQYF. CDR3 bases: TGTGCCACCAGCAGAGATTTAGGGCGATATGGCACAGATACGCAGTATTTT.